Reported below is one T cell receptor beta chain. Its matching antigen is unknown. This entry comes from a study of cytomegalovirus exposure and HLA in healthy donors. General study findings and limits: Listed as cytomegalovirus-associated were 150 to 200 TCR beta chains.

Here immunoSEQ multiplex PCR was the method, and the copy in TCRdb shows in-frame clones only, minus some. The table records about 120,000 clones, approximately 87% of them present only once. The sequenced sample was PBMCs. The TCR was taken from a woman between 18 and 29 years old in good health and CMV-seropositive.

CDR3 in amino acids: CASSRDRTYEQYF. The CDR3 DNA reads as TGTGCCAGCAGTCGGGACAGAACATACGAGCAGTACTTC. V gene TRBV6-6 combines with J gene TRBJ2-7, with TRBD1 matching over 7 bases. This CDR3 has 13 amino acids. With V trimmed by 5 bases and J by 4 bases, 5 bases remained unmatched. Germline assignment: CDR1 MNHNY and CDR2 SVGAGI (reference sequence).